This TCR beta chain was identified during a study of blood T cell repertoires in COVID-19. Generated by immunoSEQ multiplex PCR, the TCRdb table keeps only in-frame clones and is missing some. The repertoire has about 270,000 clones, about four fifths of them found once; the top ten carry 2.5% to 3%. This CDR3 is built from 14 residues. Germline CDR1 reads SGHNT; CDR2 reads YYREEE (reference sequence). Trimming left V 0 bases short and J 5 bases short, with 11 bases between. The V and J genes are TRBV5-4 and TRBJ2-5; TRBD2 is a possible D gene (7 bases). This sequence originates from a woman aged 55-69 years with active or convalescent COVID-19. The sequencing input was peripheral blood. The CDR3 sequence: CASSLGGGEETQYF. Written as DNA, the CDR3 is TGTGCCAGCAGCTTGGGGGGGGGCGAGGAGACCCAGTACTTC.